A selection of T cell receptor beta chains follows, all from one sample in a study of early T cells in non-severe SARS-CoV-2 infection. MiXCR was run by TCRdb on the 5' RACE reads, yielding one entry per CDR3 protein. The table lists some 110,000 distinct CDR3 sequences, more than 12% of them singletons. The specimen sequenced was whole blood. The receptor set was obtained from an adult who was a healthcare worker with PCR-confirmed SARS-CoV-2 infection or an uninfected control (not recorded which). The CDR3 runs from the conserved cysteine through the conserved F or W. The D gene is left open where the match is weak. Clone size appears in some rows only: once, few, many, or a class for an expanded clone.

j_call | clone_size | d_call | v_call | cdr3_nt | cdr3_aa
TRBJ1-3 | few | - | TRBV7-9 | TGTGCCAGCGGGCGACTTGTAGGAGCTGGAAACACCATATATTTT | CASGRLVGAGNTIYF
TRBJ2-5 | - | TRBD1 | TRBV10-3 | TGTGCCGCACAGGGGGCTCGGTTGGAGACCCAGTACTTC | CAAQGARLETQYF
TRBJ2-2 | few | TRBD2 | TRBV3-1 | TGTGCCAGCAGCCAAGAGACTAGCGGGGGGGCCTACACCGGGGAGCTGTTTTTT | CASSQETSGGAYTGELFF
TRBJ2-3 | - | - | TRBV7-9 | TGTGCCAGCACGGGGGCCGGAGACACAGATACGCAGTATTTT | CASTGAGDTDTQYF
TRBJ1-1 | few | TRBD1 | TRBV6-1 | TGTGCCAGCAGTGAAACGATTCGGGACAGGAGGGCTTTCTTT | CASSETIRDRRAFF
TRBJ2-7 | - | - | TRBV2 | TGTGCCAGCAGGGGCCCTCTGTGGAACGAGCAGTACTTC | CASRGPLWNEQYF
TRBJ2-4 | few | - | TRBV7-6 | TGTGCCAGCAGCTCCTCCCTGGGGGGTCCCAAAAACATTCAGTACTTC | CASSSSLGGPKNIQYF
TRBJ2-1 | - | - | TRBV11-2 | TGTGCCAGCCGCAGGAGAGTATACAATGAGCAGTTCTTC | CASRRRVYNEQFF
TRBJ2-3 | few | TRBD2 | TRBV5-1 | TGCGCCAGCAGCTTAGGAGGAGGGACGGGGGGACCCACAGATACGCAGTATTTT | CASSLGGGTGGPTDTQYF
TRBJ1-2 | - | - | TRBV3-1 | TGTGCCAGCAGCCAAGGGGCTAACTATGGCTACACCTTC | CASSQGANYGYTF
TRBJ2-3 | - | TRBD2 | TRBV5-1 | TGCGCCAGCAGCTTCTCCGGGACTAGAGGAGATACGCAGTATTTT | CASSFSGTRGDTQYF
TRBJ2-3 | many | - | TRBV5-1 | TGCGCCAGCAGCGGGGGACAACTCACAGATACGCAGTATTTT | CASSGGQLTDTQYF
TRBJ2-2 | few | - | TRBV5-1 | TGCGCCAGCAGCTCAGAGGACACCGCGGGCACCGGGGAGCTGTTTTTT | CASSSEDTAGTGELFF
TRBJ2-1 | once | TRBD2 | TRBV7-9 | TGTGCCAGCAGCCTAGGACTAGCGGGGGTGGCTTTCAATGAGCAGTTCTTC | CASSLGLAGVAFNEQFF
TRBJ1-2 | few | - | TRBV2 | TGTGCCAGCAGTTTAGGGAGGGCTGGCTACACCTTC | CASSLGRAGYTF
TRBJ2-1 | few | - | TRBV2 | TGTGCCAGCAAGCCCGGGGGATTTTCCAATGAGCAGTTCTTC | CASKPGGFSNEQFF
TRBJ1-1 | few | - | TRBV5-1 | TGCGCCAGCAGCGTGGACGGAATGAACACTGAAGCTTTCTTT | CASSVDGMNTEAFF
TRBJ1-2 | few | - | TRBV4-1 | TGCGCCAGCAGCCAATTTCAGGGTAACTATGGCTACACCTTC | CASSQFQGNYGYTF
TRBJ2-7 | few | - | TRBV19 | TGTGCCTCCGCCGGAGGACCCAGAGGGCAGTACTTC | CASAGGPRGQYF
TRBJ2-4 | few | - | TRBV11-1 | TGTGCCAGCAGCACCGGGAGTTCGGGCATTCAGTACTTC | CASSTGSSGIQYF
TRBJ1-5 | - | - | TRBV16 | TGTGCCAGCAGTTTAGTGGGCAGCAATCAGCCCCAGCATTTT | CASSLVGSNQPQHF
TRBJ1-2 | many | TRBD1 | TRBV19 | TGTGCCAGTAGTATGAAAACCGGGACAGTATGGGTAGGCGGCTACACCTTC | CASSMKTGTVWVGGYTF
TRBJ2-7 | few | - | TRBV29-1 | TGCAGCGTTGAAGAACCCCCGGACAGCTACGAGCAGTACTTC | CSVEEPPDSYEQYF
TRBJ1-6 | - | - | TRBV20-1 | TGCAGTGCTCGAAACGACATACTTCATAGTTCACCCCTCCACTTT | CSARNDILHSSPLHF
TRBJ2-7 | - | - | TRBV4-1 | TGCGCCAGCAGCCAAAGGGGGGACAATCCCTACGAGCAGTACTTC | CASSQRGDNPYEQYF
TRBJ1-2 | - | - | TRBV29-1 | TGCAGCATTGTAGACACATATGGCTACACCTTC | CSIVDTYGYTF
TRBJ1-1 | - | - | TRBV20-1 | TGCAGTGCGCTGGACTGGACGAACACTGAAGCTTTCTTT | CSALDWTNTEAFF
TRBJ2-3 | few | TRBD2 | TRBV24-1 | TGTGCCACCAGGGGACTAGCGGGAGATACGCAGTATTTT | CATRGLAGDTQYF
TRBJ1-4 | - | - | TRBV6-5 | TGTGCCAGCAGTTACTCCCGGGCCCTGAATGAAAAACTGTTTTTT | CASSYSRALNEKLFF
TRBJ2-1 | few | - | TRBV5-1 | TGCGCCAGCAGCACCAGCTTAAGCTCCTACAATGAGCAGTTCTTC | CASSTSLSSYNEQFF
TRBJ1-1 | many | - | TRBV4-2 | TGTGCCAGCAGCCAAGATCTTGGTTCGAAAGCTTTCTTT | CASSQDLGSKAFF
TRBJ2-7 | - | TRBD2 | TRBV20-1 | TGCAGTGCCACCCCGGGGGGGCGAACCTACGAGCAGTACTTC | CSATPGGRTYEQYF
TRBJ1-1 | - | TRBD1 | TRBV3-1 | TGTGCCAGCAGCCACACTGACAGGGCCGGTGAAGCTTTCTTT | CASSHTDRAGEAFF
TRBJ1-4 | - | TRBD1 | TRBV6-1 | TGTGCCAGCAGACGACAGGGCTCTAATGAAAAACTGTTTTTT | CASRRQGSNEKLFF
TRBJ2-3 | - | TRBD1 | TRBV6-5 | TGTGCCAGCAGTAAACCCGGGACAGGGGGCGCAAATACGCAGTATTTT | CASSKPGTGGANTQYF
TRBJ1-1 | - | - | TRBV5-1 | TGCGCCAGCAGTCGAAAGATGACGACAGGGAACACTGAAGCTTTCTTT | CASSRKMTTGNTEAFF
TRBJ1-2 | few | - | TRBV12-5 | TGTGCTAGTGGTTTACAGGGATCCTATGGCTACACCTTC | CASGLQGSYGYTF
TRBJ2-7 | - | TRBD2 | TRBV10-2 | TGCGCCAGCAGTGAAATCCCGACTAGCGGGTACGAGCAGAACTTC | CASSEIPTSGYEQNF